This TCR beta chain came from a study of blood T cell repertoires in COVID-19. About the research overall: T cells, B-cell-depleted T cells, or PBMCs supplied cDNA or gDNA.

In the original processing: Estimates of nucleated cell counts were drawn from the amplification of reference gene primers. TCRdb's table, derived via immunoSEQ multiplex PCR, lists solely in-frame clones and lacks some. D and trimming come from the DNA, and the V and J calls and clone size come from that table. The repertoire holds more than 110,000 clones, with 82% as singletons. This clone was recorded a few times. V lost 3 bases to trimming and J lost 3 bases, with 11 bases between them. The germline V gene has CDR1 KGHSH and CDR2 LQKENI. This CDR3 spans 14 amino acids. The TCR sequence derives from an elderly woman with acute or convalescent COVID-19. Source material: peripheral blood. This chain uses TRBV18 with TRBJ1-2; D is possibly TRBD1 (6 bases). Written as DNA, the CDR3 is TGTGCCAGCTCACCCAATGGGGGCGACTATGGCTACACCTTC. It specifies CASSPNGGDYGYTF.